The 31 T cell receptor beta chains in this list originate from one sample, sequenced in a study of shared clonotypes between healthy human individuals. Only in-frame clones appear in the TCRdb table, and some are missing; sequencing was by immunoSEQ multiplex PCR. The sample yields approximately 810,000 clones, more than 85% seen once. In the naive CD8 group, cells lacked CD45RO and were positively selected for CCR7, so terminally differentiated effector memory CD45RA+ cells were left out. Sequenced: naive CD8+ T cells sorted from blood. Receptors originate from a man aged 25 to 40 in good health.

This clone has just one count. This sequence joins TRBV7-9 and TRBJ2-3; D is uncertain. The CDR3 has 15 residues. In germline, CDR1 is SEHNR, CDR2 FQNEAQ (reference sequence). Trimming removed 5 bases from V and 2 bases from J, with 14 bases in between. CDR3 sequence: CASSPKGKDTDTQYF. The CDR3, as DNA: TGTGCCAGCAGCCCTAAAGGGAAGGACACAGATACGCAGTATTTT.

The rearrangement joins TRBV7-9 to TRBJ2-2; tentative D call: TRBD2 (5 bases). The CDR3 is 15 residues long. CDR1 and CDR2 from the germline V gene are SEHNR and FQNEAQ (reference sequence). V gave up 3 bases and J gave up 7 bases, with 15 bases separating them. The CDR3 reads CASSFFVTEGGELFF. CDR3 coding DNA: TGTGCCAGCAGCTTTTTCGTCACCGAGGGCGGGGAGCTGTTTTTT.

The CDR3 here is CASSQDRERPYEQYF. CDR3 DNA sequence: TGTGCCAGCAGCCAGGACAGGGAAAGACCCTACGAGCAGTACTTC. This chain connects TRBV7-9 to TRBJ2-7, with TRBD1 matching 8 bases. J was trimmed by 2 bases and V by 5 bases; bases with no gene match: 8. This CDR3 contains 15 residues. Germline CDR1 SEHNR, CDR2 FQNEAQ (reference sequence).

This chain uses TRBV27 with TRBJ2-3, with D unclear. V was trimmed by 2 bases and J by 6 bases, leaving 9 bases between them. The germline V gene encodes CDR1 MNHEY and CDR2 SMNVEV (reference sequence). The CDR3 spans 13 residues. The CDR3 spells CASSLLLRDTQYF. DNA of the CDR3: TGTGCCAGCAGTTTACTCTTGCGGGATACGCAGTATTTT.

The CDR3 region has the DNA TGCGCCAGCAGTTCGGGGAGCTCTGGAAACACCATATATTTT. Translated: CASSSGSSGNTIYF. The chain couples TRBV10-1 to TRBJ1-3; D is ambiguous. Germline assignment: CDR1 WNHNN and CDR2 SYGVQD (reference sequence). This CDR3 is 14 amino acids long. V lost 5 bases and J lost 0, with 8 bases in between.

This clone was seen a single time. The chain has TRBV7-6 and TRBJ2-1; TRBD2 might be the D (5 bases). CDR3 size: 15 residues. V gave up 1 base and J gave up 8 bases, with 15 bases separating them. Germline V gene lookup returns CDR1 SGHVS and CDR2 FNYEAQ. The CDR3 nucleotides are TGTGCCAGCAGCTTAGTTACATTAGCGCAGTATGAGCAGTTCTTC. Its translation is CASSLVTLAQYEQFF.

The chain recombines TRBV28 with TRBJ2-5, with D unclear. Trimming removed 4 bases at V and 1 base at J, with 10 bases between. CDR3 length: 14 residues. Germline V gene data show CDR1 as MDHEN and CDR2 as SYDVKM. CDR3 residues: CASSSGLAQETQYF. CDR3 bases: TGTGCCAGCAGTTCGGGCTTGGCCCAAGAGACCCAGTACTTC.

To note about this clone: Other DNA sequences in this specimen translate into the identical CDR3. The chain couples TRBV7-9 to TRBJ2-7, with 9 bases aligning to TRBD1. Unmatched junction bases numbered 2, after V lost 1 base and J lost 1 base. In germline, CDR1 is SEHNR, CDR2 FQNEAQ (reference sequence). The CDR3 is 15 amino acids. In DNA form, the CDR3 reads TGTGCCAGCAGCTTAGTAGGGACAGGGTCCTACGAGCAGTACTTC. As protein: CASSLVGTGSYEQYF. Combining the CDR3 with reference TRBV7-9 and TRBJ2-7 gives the whole variable domain DTGVSQNPRHKITKRGQNVTFRCDPISEHNRLYWYRQTLGQGPEFLTYFQNEAQLEKSRLLSDRFSAERPKGSFSTLEIQRTEQGDSAMYLCASSLVGTGSYEQYFGPGTRLTVT.

The chain uses TRBV27 and TRBJ2-3; a weak D match, TRBD2 (6 bases). The V gene's germline CDR1 is MNHEY and CDR2 SMNVEV (reference sequence). This CDR3 contains 14 residues. The germline V and J ends were trimmed by 2 bases and 4 bases, with 10 bases remaining between them. Written as DNA, the CDR3 is TGTGCCAGCAGTTTAGTAGCGGACTCAGATACGCAGTATTTT. It specifies CASSLVADSDTQYF.

The chain recombines TRBV6-1 with TRBJ2-7; D is possibly TRBD2 (5 bases). CDR1 MNHNS and CDR2 SASEGT come from the germline V gene. Trimming took 2 bases from V and 3 from J, leaving 14 bases between them. The CDR3 runs 15 residues. The CDR3 spells CASSEQPEGIYEQYF. CDR3 DNA sequence: TGTGCCAGCAGTGAACAGCCCGAGGGCATCTACGAGCAGTACTTC.

The chain recombines TRBV4-1 with TRBJ1-5, with D possibly TRBD1 on 5 matching bases. The V gene lost 2 bases and the J gene lost 2 bases, with 19 bases spanning the gap. Per germline, CDR1 MGHRA and CDR2 YSYEKL. This CDR3 spans 18 amino acids. CDR3 nucleotides: TGCGCCAGCAGCCAAATCGCTATCCTCAGGGACGGCAATCAGCCCCAGCATTTT. Translation: CASSQIAILRDGNQPQHF.

This clone was recorded only once. The chain couples TRBV4-1 to TRBJ2-1; D ambiguous. Trimming cost V 0 bases and J 0 bases, with 6 bases left between them. Germline values: CDR1 MGHRA, CDR2 YSYEKL. The CDR3 contains 15 residues. CDR3 in amino acids: CASSQDVVSYNEQFF. CDR3 in DNA: TGCGCCAGCAGCCAAGATGTGGTCTCCTACAATGAGCAGTTCTTC.

V is TRBV5-6 and J is TRBJ2-7; 9 bases are a match to TRBD2. The CDR3 runs to 14 residues. The trim removed 2 bases at V and 4 bases at J, leaving 4 bases unmatched. Germline V gene lookup returns CDR1 SGHDT and CDR2 YYEEEE. The CDR3 loop reads CASSFGTSRYEQYF. As DNA, the CDR3 is TGTGCCAGCAGCTTCGGGACTAGCCGGTACGAGCAGTACTTC.

The chain employs TRBV2 and TRBJ2-7; maybe TRBD1 (5 bases). The CDR3 is made up of 11 amino acids. CDR1 is SNHLY, CDR2 FYNNEI, per germline. V shed 7 bases and J shed 11 bases, with 15 bases lying between them. DNA for the CDR3: TGTGCCAGCAACCGACAGCGCATGGAGTACTTC. Translating it yields CASNRQRMEYF.

The genes are TRBV6-1 and TRBJ2-1, with 10 bases lining up with TRBD1. Germline V gene lookup returns CDR1 MNHNS and CDR2 SASEGT. This CDR3 has 14 amino acids. The V gene end was trimmed by 2 bases and the J gene end by 10 bases; junction bases not matched to a gene: 5. The CDR3 is CASSESGQGIEQFF. DNA for the CDR3: TGTGCCAGCAGTGAATCGGGACAGGGGATAGAGCAGTTCTTC.

This clone has a single count. The gene calls are TRBV29-1 and TRBJ2-7; no definite D call. V was clipped by 7 bases and J by 2 bases, with 12 bases between them. There are 12 residues in the CDR3. From germline, CDR1 is SQVTM and CDR2 ANQGSEA. CDR3 in amino acids: CSARSVTYEQYF. The CDR3 DNA sequence: TGCAGCGCCAGAAGCGTGACCTACGAGCAGTACTTC.

The chain recombines TRBV7-8 with TRBJ2-7, with 10 bases that match TRBD2. The CDR3 spans 14 residues. J was trimmed by 6 bases and V by 7 bases; bases with no gene match: 9. Germline CDR1 is SGHVS and CDR2 is FQNEAQ. This chain's CDR3 is CASTPLAGVLEQYF. The DNA for the CDR3 is TGTGCCAGCACCCCTCTAGCGGGAGTCCTCGAGCAGTACTTC.

This rearrangement joins TRBV27 to TRBJ2-7; D not resolved. The CDR3 spans 16 residues. V was shortened by 3 bases and J by 3 bases, with 18 bases between the two germline ends. Looked up from germline, CDR1 is MNHEY and CDR2 is SMNVEV (reference sequence). The CDR3, as DNA: TGTGCCAGCAGTTTGAAGGGCAGAGCGCCCATCTACGAGCAGTACTTC. Its translation is CASSLKGRAPIYEQYF.

This rearrangement joins TRBV7-2 to TRBJ2-7; D may correspond to TRBD1 or TRBD2 (5 bases each). V lost 4 bases and J lost 4, with 14 bases in between. This CDR3 is 14 amino acids long. Germline CDR1 SGHTA, CDR2 FQGNSA. The CDR3 bases are TGTGCCAGCAGCTCCCGGGGCTTCATATACGAGCAGTACTTC. Translation: CASSSRGFIYEQYF.

The genes are TRBV13 and TRBJ2-1; TRBD2 might be the D (7 bases). The V end was cut by 2 bases, the J end by 13 bases, with 12 bases between. The CDR3 contains 12 residues. Germline V gene data show CDR1 as PRHDT and CDR2 as FYEKMQ (reference sequence). CDR3 DNA sequence: TGTGCCAGCAGCTTACGGGGGGCGATTCAGTTCTTC. Amino acid sequence: CASSLRGAIQFF.

The gene calls are TRBV27 and TRBJ1-5; D is undetermined. The germline V gene encodes CDR1 MNHEY and CDR2 SMNVEV (reference sequence). The CDR3 runs 17 residues. V was cut by 1 base and J by 2 bases, with 15 bases left in between. The CDR3 is CASSLFMASEGNQPQHF. CDR3 in DNA: TGTGCCAGCAGTTTATTTATGGCCTCGGAGGGCAATCAGCCCCAGCATTTT.

The rearrangement joins TRBV6-5 to TRBJ2-1, with 8 positions matching TRBD2. The ends lost 5 bases at V and 0 bases at J; junction bases unmatched: 3. The CDR3 is made up of 15 amino acids. CDR1 MNHEY and CDR2 SVGAGI come from the germline V gene. CDR3 protein: CASSLAGSSYNEQFF. CDR3 DNA sequence: TGTGCCAGCAGTCTAGCGGGCAGCTCCTACAATGAGCAGTTCTTC.

This chain connects TRBV10-2 to TRBJ2-2, with 7 bases fitting TRBD2. This CDR3 comprises 17 residues. With V trimmed by 8 bases and J by 0 bases, 12 bases remained unmatched. The germline V gene has CDR1 WSHSY and CDR2 SAAADI. CDR3 protein: CASWGVTSRTNTGELFF. The CDR3 DNA reads TGCGCCAGCTGGGGGGTGACTAGCCGAACGAACACCGGGGAGCTGTTTTTT.

This sequence joins TRBV9 and TRBJ1-1; no clear D gene. Per the germline V gene, CDR1 is SGDLS and CDR2 is YYNGEE. This CDR3 comprises 14 residues. Deletions cut 4 bases from V and 3 bases from J, with 13 bases between. The DNA for the CDR3 is TGTGCCAGCAGCCTCGGAGGGAGGGACACTGAAGCTTTCTTT. The encoded protein is CASSLGGRDTEAFF. The full variable domain, with the rest looked up from reference TRBV9 and TRBJ1-1, is DSGVTQTPKHLITATGQRVTLRCSPRSGDLSVYWYQQSLDQGLQFLIQYYNGEERAKGNILERFSAQQFPDLHSELNLSSLELGDSALYFCASSLGGRDTEAFFGQGTRLTVV.

The gene calls are TRBV25-1 and TRBJ2-7; D gene unclear. Germline assignment: CDR1 MGHDK and CDR2 SYGVNS. The CDR3 has 14 amino acids. V dropped 6 bases and J dropped 0 bases, with 12 bases sitting between them. As DNA, the CDR3 is TGTGCCAGCAGATCCGGGTCTAACTCCTACGAGCAGTACTTC. Translation gives CASRSGSNSYEQYF.

The chain couples TRBV28 to TRBJ2-1, with 10 bases lining up with TRBD2. V shed 3 bases, J shed 5 bases, and the junction held 13 bases outside the gene matches. This CDR3 is built from 18 residues. Germline CDR1 and CDR2: MDHEN and SYDVKM. CDR3 region: CASSFLLGGTSANNEQFF. DNA for the CDR3: TGTGCCAGCAGTTTTCTCCTTGGAGGGACTAGCGCTAACAATGAGCAGTTCTTC.

J is TRBJ2-1 and V is TRBV7-9; TRBD2 matches 10 bases. Trimming cost V 4 bases and J 3 bases; bases outside gene matches: 6. This CDR3 region has 16 residues. Germline CDR1 and CDR2: SEHNR and FQNEAQ (reference sequence). The CDR3 loop reads CASSWRLAGVYNEQFF. Here the CDR3 DNA reads TGTGCCAGCAGCTGGCGACTAGCGGGTGTCTACAATGAGCAGTTCTTC.

This chain uses TRBV27 with TRBJ2-5; D uncertain. This CDR3 is built from 15 residues. Trimming shortened V by 2 bases and J by 5 bases, and 15 bases separated the two germline ends. Germline assignment: CDR1 MNHEY and CDR2 SMNVEV (reference sequence). The CDR3 DNA reads TGTGCCAGCAGTTTAGATAGTGGGATGTGGGAGACCCAGTACTTC. Translated: CASSLDSGMWETQYF.

The rearrangement joins TRBV5-1 to TRBJ2-5; 7 positions agree with TRBD1. The germline V gene encodes CDR1 SGHRS and CDR2 YFSETQ. V lost 3 bases to trimming and J lost 1 base; unmatched junction nucleotides: 3. The CDR3 consists of 14 residues. The CDR3 DNA reads TGCGCCAGCAGCTCGGGACAGACCCAAGAGACCCAGTACTTC. Residues: CASSSGQTQETQYF.

J is TRBJ2-1 and V is TRBV7-2; D may be TRBD2 (6 bases). CDR1 and CDR2 from the germline V gene are SGHTA and FQGNSA. With 2 bases removed from V and 3 bases from J, the gap between germline ends came to 14 bases. CDR3 length: 16 residues. The DNA of the CDR3 is TGTGCCAGCAGCTTAAGTTTAGCGGCCTTCTACAATGAGCAGTTCTTC. It yields the protein CASSLSLAAFYNEQFF.

The rearrangement uses TRBV5-1 and TRBJ2-7; D is perhaps TRBD2 (5 bases). V was trimmed by 0 bases and J by 0 bases, leaving 16 bases between them. Germline CDR1 reads SGHRS; CDR2 reads YFSETQ. CDR3 size: 17 residues. CDR3 coding DNA: TGCGCCAGCAGCTTGGAATCCGTCGGGGTGCCCTCCTACGAGCAGTACTTC. Residues: CASSLESVGVPSYEQYF. Full variable domain (outside the CDR3, taken from reference TRBV5-1 and TRBJ2-7): KAGVTQTPRYLIKTRGQQVTLSCSPISGHRSVSWYQQTPGQGLQFLFEYFSETQRNKGNFPGRFSGRQFSNSRSEMNVSTLELGDSALYLCASSLESVGVPSYEQYFGPGTRLTVT.